The sequence of this T cell receptor beta chain was determined in a study of OX40 agonist ivuxolimab in advanced cancers. As for the study more broadly: Ivuxolimab was an agonistic, fully human IgG2 monoclonal antibody directed against OX40 (CD134), a costimulatory receptor. Patients were allowed to have had prior anti-PD-1, anti-PD-L1 or anti-CTLA-4 therapy, and around two fifths of the dose-escalation patients had been treated with checkpoint inhibitors. Partial responses occurred in three dose-escalation patients: two with cutaneous melanoma and one with hepatocellular carcinoma. The dose-escalation cohort was about 87% male with a mean age of roughly 62 years, ranging from roughly 23 to 85. The paper covers the monotherapy dose-escalation part of the phase I ivuxolimab trial, which included N of about 50 patients. Intravenous ivuxolimab was administered to patients every 2 weeks at six dose levels: 0.01, 0.1, 0.3, 1.5, 3 and 10 mg/kg. Among the roughly 52 dose-escalation patients, 19 had hepatocellular carcinoma, roughly 15 melanoma, 9 renal cell carcinoma and 9 head and neck cancer. The purpose of peripheral TCRbeta sequencing was to test whether ivuxolimab changed TCR sequence diversity and led to clonal T-cell expansion. The research as a whole found: After ivuxolimab, expanded clones were on average more numerous among CD8+ T cells than among CD4+ T cells. In the 0.1-3.0 mg/kg groups, partial responders had among the lowest normalized peripheral clonal expansion, particularly in CD8+ T cells. Clonal expansion of both CD4+ and CD8+ blood T cells was observed from baseline to week 6 at doses 0.1 to 3.0 mg/kg. The antigen specificity of the clonally expanded peripheral T cells was not determined. Low levels of normalized T-cell clonal expansion were also shown by some nonresponding patients.

Patients with autoimmune disease history or receiving systemic immunosuppression were excluded from the trial. Peripheral blood for TCR sequencing was drawn from every dose cohort at baseline, at cycle 4 day 1 and at cycle 7 day 1. The samples were drawn from a first-in-human, open-label, multicenter phase I dose-escalation trial of ivuxolimab. Adults with locally advanced or metastatic melanoma, renal cell, hepatocellular, or head and neck squamous cell carcinoma were enrolled in the trial. Before TCR sequencing, CD4+ T cells and CD8+ T cells from peripheral blood were sorted into separate populations. Based on the germline V gene (reference sequence), the CDR1 and CDR2 sequences are GTSNPN and SVGIG. Including the terminal cysteine and phenylalanine, the CDR3 comprises 14 residues. Only CDR3 DNA is held: 42 bases, read in frame from base 1. Worth noting for this clone: Its antigen has not been determined. The junction departs from the called germline gene at one end, perhaps through a read error.

Genomic DNA was isolated from the sorted cells so that the TCRbeta CDR3 region could be sequenced. The immunoSEQ Assay was used for sequencing of TCRbeta CDR3 regions. TCRdb provides this immuneACCESS table in a form limited to in-frame rearrangements. Some clones are lacking; in checked studies, under half of them reflect an unresolved V gene, and why the rest are absent is not known. The sample includes under 150,000 clones, with 90% observed a single time. The top ten constitute roughly 1.1% of the sample. The TCR originated in an adult with an advanced solid tumor such as melanoma, head and neck, liver or kidney cancer. The rearrangement combines TRBV30 with TRBJ1-5, with no reliable assignment of the D segment. The specimen was CD4+ or CD8+ T cells sorted from blood, collected in a trial of the OX40 agonist ivuxolimab. For the CDR3, the sequence is CAWSATFMDQSQHF. The nucleotide sequence is given as TGTGCCTGGAGTGCAACATTTATGGATCAGTCCCAGCATTTT. The reference TRBV30 and TRBJ1-5 proteins fill in what lies around the CDR3, so the full variable domain reads SQTIHQWPATLVQPVGSPLSLECTVEGTSNPNLYWYRQAAGRGLQLLFYSVGIGQISSEVPQNLSASRPQDRQFILSSKKLLLSDSGFYLCAWSATFMDQSQHFGDGTRLSIL.